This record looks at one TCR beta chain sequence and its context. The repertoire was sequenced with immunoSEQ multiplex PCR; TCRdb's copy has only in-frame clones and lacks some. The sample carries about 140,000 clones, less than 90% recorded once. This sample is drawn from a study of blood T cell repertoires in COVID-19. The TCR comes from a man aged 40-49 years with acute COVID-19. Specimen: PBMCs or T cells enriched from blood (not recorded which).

CDR3 nucleotides: TGCGCCAGCAGCTTGGGACAGAAGGGCTCACCCCTCCACTTT. It yields the protein CASSLGQKGSPLHF. The V call is TRBV5-1, the J call TRBJ1-6, with a possible D match to TRBD1 (5 bases). The germline CDR1 and CDR2 sequences are SGHRS and YFSETQ. The germline V and J ends were trimmed by 0 bases and 10 bases, with 11 bases remaining between them. The CDR3 consists of 14 residues.